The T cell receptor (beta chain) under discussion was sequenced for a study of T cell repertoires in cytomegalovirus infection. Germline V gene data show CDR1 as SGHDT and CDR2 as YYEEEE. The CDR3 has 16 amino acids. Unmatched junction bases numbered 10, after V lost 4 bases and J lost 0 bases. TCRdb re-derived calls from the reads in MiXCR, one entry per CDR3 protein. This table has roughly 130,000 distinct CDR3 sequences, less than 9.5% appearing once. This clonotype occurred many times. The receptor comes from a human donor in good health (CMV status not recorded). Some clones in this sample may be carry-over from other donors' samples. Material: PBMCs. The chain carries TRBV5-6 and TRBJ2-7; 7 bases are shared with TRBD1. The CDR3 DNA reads TGTGCCAGCAGCCCGGTGACAGGGTTAAGCTCCTACGAGCAGTACTTC. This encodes CASSPVTGLSSYEQYF. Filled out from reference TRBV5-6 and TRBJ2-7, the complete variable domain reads DAGVTQSPTHLIKTRGQQVTLRCSPKSGHDTVSWYQQALGQGPQFIFQYYEEEERQRGNFPDRFSGHQFPNYSSELNVNALLLGDSALYLCASSPVTGLSSYEQYFGPGTRLTVT.